This TCR beta chain was retrieved from a study of cytomegalovirus exposure and HLA in healthy donors. The length of the CDR3 is 18 residues. Per the germline V gene, CDR1 is SGHVS and CDR2 is FQNEAQ. The trim removed 1 base at V and 1 base at J, leaving 11 bases unmatched. Primers: 60 Vbeta forward and 13 Jbeta reverse. TCRdb's table, derived via immunoSEQ multiplex PCR, lists solely in-frame clones and lacks some. Found here are approximately 170,000 clones, 75% to 90% of them singletons; the top ten hold 1%. As regards this clone: Its antigen is not identified.

Study-level findings and limits: The likely explanation for a cluster of highly shared sequence variants was sequencing artifact. Using a false discovery rate of 0.05, a later analysis showed that 16,000 or so TCR beta sequences were associated with HLA alleles.

The chain uses TRBV7-8 and TRBJ2-7; 9 nucleotides align to TRBD2. The sequencing sample was made of PBMCs. This receptor was obtained from a boy aged 2 to 10 in good health and CMV-seronegative. The CDR3 DNA sequence: TGTGCCAGCAGCTTAGTCAGGTTAGCGGGGGATTATTCCTACGAGCAGTACGTC. Translation: CASSLVRLAGDYSYEQYV.